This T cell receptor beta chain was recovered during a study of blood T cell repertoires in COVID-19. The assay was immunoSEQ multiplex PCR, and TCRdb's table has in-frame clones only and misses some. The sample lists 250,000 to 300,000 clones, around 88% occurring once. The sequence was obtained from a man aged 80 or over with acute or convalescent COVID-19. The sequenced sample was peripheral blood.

CDR3 bases: TGTGCCAGCGGCACTTTAGCGGGGAGTGGAGAGACCCAGTACTTC. Translation: CASGTLAGSGETQYF. This chain joins TRBV11-2 and TRBJ2-5, with TRBD2 identical over 8 bases. Germline V gene sequence: CDR1 SGHAT, CDR2 FQNNGV. V lost 8 bases, J lost 4 bases, and 12 bases stayed unmatched. The CDR3 spans 15 residues.